These T cell receptor beta chains were read from a single sample in a study of quantifying T cell responses using KT2 cells. TCRdb reprocessed the UMI-ligation and nested PCR reads with MiXCR, giving one entry per CDR3 protein. The table lists some 33,000 distinct CDR3 sequences, approximately 10% of them singletons, with 8% to 10% in the top ten. The source material was PBMCs spiked with cells of the T cell clone KT2. These receptors were taken from a human donor. Each CDR3 is given without its conserved first and last residue. A D gene is named only where the DNA matches it firmly.

J gene: TRBJ1-5; D gene: NA; V gene: TRBV7-2; CDR3 protein: ASSIRGNGQPQH
J gene: TRBJ2-7; D gene: NA; V gene: TRBV6-1; CDR3 protein: ASSEVRGWQY
J gene: TRBJ1-1; D gene: NA; V gene: TRBV20-1; CDR3 protein: SARDARVRNTEAF
J gene: TRBJ1-1; D gene: NA; V gene: TRBV10-3; CDR3 protein: AISEGRQTEAF
J gene: TRBJ1-1; D gene: NA; V gene: TRBV19; CDR3 protein: ASSGPTGSGTEAF
J gene: TRBJ2-2; D gene: NA; V gene: TRBV10-1; CDR3 protein: ASSESRSTGELF
J gene: TRBJ2-2; D gene: NA; V gene: TRBV20-1; CDR3 protein: SARIAGTTTGELF
J gene: TRBJ1-1; D gene: NA; V gene: TRBV7-9; CDR3 protein: AARETINTEAF
J gene: TRBJ1-2; D gene: NA; V gene: TRBV6-2/TRBV6-3; CDR3 protein: ASSYSPEANYGYT
J gene: TRBJ1-1; D gene: NA; V gene: TRBV3-1; CDR3 protein: ASSQVGSMNTEAF
J gene: TRBJ2-3; D gene: NA; V gene: TRBV27; CDR3 protein: ASSLYGGSDTQY
J gene: TRBJ1-1; D gene: NA; V gene: TRBV29-1; CDR3 protein: SARGGGRTEAF
J gene: TRBJ2-3; D gene: TRBD2; V gene: TRBV6-2/TRBV6-3; CDR3 protein: ASSVLAGVDTQY
J gene: TRBJ1-2; D gene: NA; V gene: TRBV2; CDR3 protein: ASSVEGGYGYT
J gene: TRBJ2-7; D gene: TRBD2; V gene: TRBV4-2; CDR3 protein: ASSQASGRAREQY
J gene: TRBJ2-5; D gene: TRBD1; V gene: TRBV5-1; CDR3 protein: ASSLLDREWHPPETQY
J gene: TRBJ2-3; D gene: NA; V gene: TRBV6-1; CDR3 protein: ASRLQGTDTQY
J gene: TRBJ1-1; D gene: TRBD1; V gene: TRBV9; CDR3 protein: ASRPLGQMNTEAF
J gene: TRBJ1-2; D gene: NA; V gene: TRBV6-5; CDR3 protein: ASKPGQQNYGYT
J gene: TRBJ1-4; D gene: TRBD1; V gene: TRBV6-5; CDR3 protein: ASSSGTGNEKLF
J gene: TRBJ1-2; D gene: NA; V gene: TRBV5-1; CDR3 protein: ASSPVSSYGYT
J gene: TRBJ2-1; D gene: NA; V gene: TRBV6-2/TRBV6-3; CDR3 protein: ASSYPSYEQF
J gene: TRBJ2-7; D gene: NA; V gene: TRBV4-3; CDR3 protein: ASSLFSGDEQY
J gene: TRBJ2-3; D gene: TRBD1; V gene: TRBV10-3; CDR3 protein: AISGRDRPSTDTQY
J gene: TRBJ1-4; D gene: TRBD1; V gene: TRBV7-8; CDR3 protein: ASSYQQGKEKLF
J gene: TRBJ2-1; D gene: NA; V gene: TRBV12-3/TRBV12-4; CDR3 protein: ASSHTLGGREIYNEQF
J gene: TRBJ1-2; D gene: NA; V gene: TRBV7-2; CDR3 protein: ASSLQRGLIYGYT
J gene: TRBJ2-5; D gene: NA; V gene: TRBV2; CDR3 protein: ASSLTGTQY
J gene: TRBJ2-3; D gene: TRBD2; V gene: TRBV11-3; CDR3 protein: ASSRTSGSSGGTQY
J gene: TRBJ2-2; D gene: NA; V gene: TRBV5-4; CDR3 protein: ASSLSFGGFTGELF
J gene: TRBJ2-7; D gene: NA; V gene: TRBV5-1; CDR3 protein: ASSLAAGYEQY
J gene: TRBJ2-1; D gene: NA; V gene: TRBV4-3; CDR3 protein: ASSQDADPYNEQF